Listed below are T cell receptor beta chains from one sample, sequenced in a study of memory CD4+ T cells and cytomegalovirus serostatus. Using immunoSEQ multiplex PCR, the repertoire was profiled, and TCRdb retains in-frame clones only, with some absent. Here the sample spans some 50,000 clones, around 76% being singletons. The sequenced sample consisted of memory CD4+ T cells from blood. The receptors originated from an adult in good health and CMV-seronegative. CDR3s include the opening cysteine and the closing phenylalanine or tryptophan. A D gene is named only where the DNA matches it firmly. The size of a clone is reported for some rows only, either as once, few or many, or as a class for expanded clones.

d_gene,v_gene,abundance,j_gene,CDR3nt,CDR3aa
NA,TRBV9,few,TRBJ2-5,TGTGCCAGCAGCGGCCCGGGACCAACCCTCCCCGGAGAGACCCAGTACTTC,CASSGPGPTLPGETQYF
NA,TRBV6-1,NA,TRBJ1-2,TGTGCCAGCAGTGAACGGGGTCCCTATGGCTACACCTTC,CASSERGPYGYTF
TRBD1,TRBV7-8,NA,TRBJ1-3,TGTGCCAGCAGCTTAATCCCCTCGACAGGGAACACCATATATTTT,CASSLIPSTGNTIYF
TRBD1,TRBV10-3,NA,TRBJ2-7,TGTGCCATCGGGGGACAGGGAGGGATCGAGCAGTACTTC,CAIGGQGGIEQYF
TRBD1,TRBV5-6,NA,TRBJ2-1,TGTGCCAGCAGCCCGACAGGGGTATACGGCAATGAGCAGTTCTTC,CASSPTGVYGNEQFF
NA,TRBV30,NA,TRBJ1-5,TGTGCCTGGAGTCGTCTAGGGAGGAGGGGATATCAGCCCCAGCATTTT,CAWSRLGRRGYQPQHF
NA,TRBV6-6,once,TRBJ1-5,TGTGCCAGCACCAGAGAATCTGCAAGCAATCAGCCCCAGCATTTT,CASTRESASNQPQHF
NA,TRBV25-1,NA,TRBJ2-1,TGTGCCAGCAGTGACCCGGGCTACAATGAGCAGTTCTTC,CASSDPGYNEQFF
NA,TRBV6-6,NA,TRBJ1-1,TGTGCCAGCAGCGACGGACGGGCGGGTTTTGAAGCTTTCTTT,CASSDGRAGFEAFF
NA,TRBV11-2,NA,TRBJ2-1,TGTGCCAGCAGCTTAGTCGTAAGCTTCGGTCGGTACAATGAGCAGTTCTTC,CASSLVVSFGRYNEQFF
NA,TRBV5-4,once,TRBJ1-2,TGTGCCAGCAGCTTGGTGGCAGCGCGACGGGAAACCTTC,CASSLVAARRETF
NA,TRBV9,NA,TRBJ2-1,TGTGCCAGCGGTCCCGGACTCCTTTACAATGAGCAGTTCTTC,CASGPGLLYNEQFF
NA,TRBV9,NA,TRBJ1-6,TGTGCCAGCAGCGTAGCTGCGGGGCTAAGTTCACCCCTCCACTTT,CASSVAAGLSSPLHF
NA,TRBV18,few,TRBJ2-2,TGTGCCAGCTCACCAACGTTACGAGGGGAGCTGTTTTTT,CASSPTLRGELFF
TRBD1,TRBV28,NA,TRBJ1-2,TGTGCCAGCAGCACACCCGGGACAGGGGGAATGGTGTACACCTTC,CASSTPGTGGMVYTF
NA,TRBV6-5,NA,TRBJ2-7,TGTGCCAGCAGTTACCTAAAACAGGTGTACTTC,CASSYLKQVYF
NA,TRBV7-2,NA,TRBJ1-2,TGTGCCAGCAGCTTATCCCGACAGACTCACTATGGCTACACCTTC,CASSLSRQTHYGYTF
NA,TRBV19,NA,TRBJ1-1,TGTGCCAGTAGTATAGATATGGAAGCTAACAGGATATTT,CASSIDMEANRIF
TRBD1,TRBV7-2,NA,TRBJ1-2,TGTGCCAGCAGTCATCGGACAGGGGGTGGCGAAACCGGCTACACCTTC,CASSHRTGGGETGYTF
TRBD1,TRBV19,NA,TRBJ1-5,TGTGCCAGTAGCGTCCCAGGGGGCAGTCAGCCCCAGCATTTT,CASSVPGGSQPQHF
NA,TRBV27,NA,TRBJ1-4,TGTGCCAGCAGTCCAAACCCCCGACGTGTGACTAATGAAAAACTGTTTTTT,CASSPNPRRVTNEKLFF
TRBD1,TRBV7-9,NA,TRBJ1-1,TGTGCCAGCAGCTCCACAACAGGGGAGCTTGCCGAAGCTTTCTTT,CASSSTTGELAEAFF
TRBD2,TRBV5-1,NA,TRBJ2-3,TGCGCCAGCAGCGCGCTAGCGGGGGGGCCCCAAGATACGCAGTATTTT,CASSALAGGPQDTQYF
NA,TRBV5-1,few,TRBJ1-2,TGCGCCAGCAGCTTGGCCGGCGGGGGTGGCTACACCTTC,CASSLAGGGGYTF
NA,TRBV2,NA,TRBJ1-5,TGTGCCAGCAGTATGAAACAGACGATCAATCAGCCCCAGCATTTT,CASSMKQTINQPQHF
TRBD1,TRBV28,NA,TRBJ2-6,TGTGCCAGCATTCCCGCCGGGACAGGGTCGACTGGGGCCAACGTCCTGACTTTC,CASIPAGTGSTGANVLTF
NA,TRBV6-6,NA,TRBJ1-2,TGTGCCAGCAGGGGGGGAACAGGGAACTATGGCTACACCTTC,CASRGGTGNYGYTF
TRBD1,TRBV15,NA,TRBJ2-7,TGTGCCACCAGCCCAGCGTCTACAGGGGGAACCCCCTCCTACGAGCAGTACTTC,CATSPASTGGTPSYEQYF
TRBD1,TRBV2,few,TRBJ1-3,TGTGCCAGCTCGAGGGGGCTCTCTGGAAACACCATATATTTT,CASSRGLSGNTIYF
TRBD1,TRBV11-3,few,TRBJ1-1,TGTGCCAGCAGCCGGGACAGGGAAGAAGCTTTCTTT,CASSRDREEAFF
TRBD1,TRBV4-3,NA,TRBJ2-5,TGCGCCAGCAGCCTCGGACAGGGGGAAGGTGAAGAGACCCAGTACTTC,CASSLGQGEGEETQYF
NA,TRBV2,few,TRBJ1-1,TGTGCCAGCAGTGAGTCGGGATACACTGAAGCTTTCTTT,CASSESGYTEAFF
TRBD2,TRBV7-2,NA,TRBJ2-3,TGTGCCAGCAGCTTATTCCCCGCGGGAGGGCCGGATACGCAGTATTTT,CASSLFPAGGPDTQYF
TRBD2,TRBV27,NA,TRBJ2-7,TGTGCCAGCAGTTCCCCCCAGACTAGCGGGAGCTACGAGCAGTACTTC,CASSSPQTSGSYEQYF
NA,TRBV6-4,NA,TRBJ2-1,TGTGCCAGCAGTGACACCGACGTGGGTACAGAGCAGTTCTTC,CASSDTDVGTEQFF
NA,TRBV7-2,NA,TRBJ2-7,TGTGCCAGCAGCTTAGGTCCCTCAAGCCCGGGATATGCCTACGAGCAGTACTTC,CASSLGPSSPGYAYEQYF
NA,TRBV4-1,NA,TRBJ2-7,TGCGCCAGCAGCCAAGATCTGAATAGCGGCTACGAGCAGTACTTC,CASSQDLNSGYEQYF
TRBD1,TRBV30,NA,TRBJ1-3,TGTGCCTGGAGTCACAGGGGGCTTACTGGAAACACCATATATTTT,CAWSHRGLTGNTIYF
NA,TRBV7-3,NA,TRBJ1-2,TGTGCCAGCAGCGAGACAGGCAACTATGGCTACACCTTC,CASSETGNYGYTF
TRBD1,TRBV5-6,NA,TRBJ1-4,TGTGCCAGCAGCCTCCTAACCCCCGGACAGGGTGAAAAACTGTTTTTT,CASSLLTPGQGEKLFF
NA,TRBV5-4,NA,TRBJ2-2,TGTGCCAGCAGGGAGACAGGGAACACCGGGGAGCTGTTTTTT,CASRETGNTGELFF
NA,TRBV19,once,TRBJ1-5,TGTGCCAGTACCCGCGGGGGGACGGCTAGCAATCAGCCCCAGCATTTT,CASTRGGTASNQPQHF
TRBD1,TRBV5-1,few,TRBJ1-2,TGCGCCAGCAGCTTGGCGGGGACAGGGGGCGGCTACACCTTC,CASSLAGTGGGYTF
TRBD2,TRBV11-3,few,TRBJ2-1,TGTGCCAGCAGCTTAGGTAGCGGGAGGAACAATGAGCAGTTCTTC,CASSLGSGRNNEQFF
NA,TRBV28,NA,TRBJ2-2,TGTGCCAGCAGTTTGGTTCTGGGATCGGGCACCGGGGAGCTGTTTTTT,CASSLVLGSGTGELFF
NA,TRBV19,NA,TRBJ1-3,TGTGCCAGTAGTTCCCTTGGAAACACCATATATTTT,CASSSLGNTIYF
NA,TRBV5-4,NA,TRBJ1-2,TGTGCCAGCAGCTTGATCGGGGCCAAGGGCGGCTACACCTTC,CASSLIGAKGGYTF
NA,TRBV18,NA,TRBJ2-5,TGTGCCAGCTCGACCTCGCTAGGAAGGGAGACCCAGTACTTC,CASSTSLGRETQYF
TRBD1,TRBV2,few,TRBJ1-2,TGTGCCAGCACCCGACAGGGTGCGAACTATGGCTACACCTTC,CASTRQGANYGYTF
TRBD1,TRBV19,NA,TRBJ1-2,TGTGCCAGTAGTTCGACAGGGGTCGGACATGGCTACACCTTC,CASSSTGVGHGYTF
NA,TRBV18,NA,TRBJ1-1,TGTGCCAGCTCACCAAGTCAGCCTCATCCAGGGCGCTTT,CASSPSQPHPGRF
TRBD1,TRBV6-5,NA,TRBJ1-1,TGTGCCAGCAGTACTACAGGGGGCAGAGTTGGTGCTTTCTTT,CASSTTGGRVGAFF
TRBD1,TRBV29-1,NA,TRBJ1-2,TGCAGCGGACCCCAGGGGGAACTTGGCGGCTACACCTTC,CSGPQGELGGYTF
NA,TRBV19,once,TRBJ2-5,TGTGCCAGTAGTATAAACGGGGGTGATGAGACCCAGTACTTC,CASSINGGDETQYF
NA,TRBV7-2,few,TRBJ1-3,TGTGCCAGCATTGCGGGGCAGGGCGGAAACACCATATATTTT,CASIAGQGGNTIYF
NA,TRBV6-5,NA,TRBJ1-2,TGTGCCAGCAGTCCCCATCGGGGCGGTGGCTACACCTTC,CASSPHRGGGYTF
NA,TRBV27,once,TRBJ2-3,TGTGCCAGCAGTTTAACTCACCTGGTGGATACGCAGTATTTT,CASSLTHLVDTQYF
TRBD1,TRBV4-3,NA,TRBJ2-7,TGCGCCAGCAGCCAAGACGGGACAGGGGGCGACGAGCAGTACTTC,CASSQDGTGGDEQYF
NA,TRBV5-4,medium-sized,TRBJ2-7,TGTGCCAGCAGCTTGGGGAACTACGAGCAGTACTTC,CASSLGNYEQYF
NA,TRBV9,NA,TRBJ1-2,TGTGCCAGCAGCGCAGACCTGACGTCCGGCTACACCTTC,CASSADLTSGYTF